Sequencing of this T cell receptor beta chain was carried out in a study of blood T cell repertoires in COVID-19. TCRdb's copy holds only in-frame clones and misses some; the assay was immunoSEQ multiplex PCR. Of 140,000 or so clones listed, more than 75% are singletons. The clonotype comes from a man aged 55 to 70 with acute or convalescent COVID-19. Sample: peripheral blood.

CDR3 sequence reads: CASSLPTWGQGGPTEAFF. For the CDR3, the DNA is TGTGCCAGCAGTTTGCCCACCTGGGGACAGGGCGGGCCCACTGAAGCTTTCTTT. The chain joins TRBV28 to TRBJ1-1; TRBD1 matches at 9 bases. Germline-derived CDR1 and CDR2 are MDHEN and SYDVKM. The CDR3 sequence is 18 residues long. V dropped 3 bases and J dropped 4; count of bases not matched to a gene: 15.